The 11 T cell receptor beta chains given below trace back to one sample, sequenced in a study of vaccination effects on CD4 cells after COVID-19. At the end of about ten days of culture, CD4+ T cells were isolated. Their specific antigens are unknown. Measured with immunoSEQ multiplex PCR; TCRdb has only the in-frame clones, and not every one. The repertoire has some 63,000 clones, under 85% of them found once; the top ten carry around a quarter. The sample in question was CD4+ T cells from PBMCs cultured without peptide, obtained before COVID-19 vaccination. These receptors were taken from a human donor who had a prior SARS-CoV-2 infection.

This clone was picked up one time. The chain combines TRBV6-1 with TRBJ2-3; TRBD2 might be the D (5 bases). In germline, CDR1 is MNHNS, CDR2 SASEGT. Trimming removed 0 bases from V and 11 bases from J, with 15 bases in between. This CDR3 is 14 amino acids long. CDR3 residues: CASSEATTTIQQYF. The CDR3 DNA follows: TGTGCCAGCAGTGAAGCGACTACTACAATCCAGCAGTATTTT.

This clone was recorded a few times. This chain uses TRBV24-1 with TRBJ2-1, with TRBD1 identical over 11 bases. V dropped 4 bases and J dropped 2; count of bases not matched to a gene: 9. The CDR3 runs 18 residues. CDR1 is KGHDR and CDR2 is SFDVKD in the germline V gene. The CDR3: CATSDSSRTGGPYNEQFF. In DNA form, the CDR3 reads TGTGCCACCAGTGACAGCAGCAGGACAGGGGGCCCCTACAATGAGCAGTTCTTC.

The V gene is TRBV15, the J gene TRBJ1-5; no firm D call. Trimming removed 5 bases from V and 2 bases from J, with 13 bases in between. Germline-derived CDR1 and CDR2 are LNHNV and YYDKDF (reference sequence). The CDR3 is 15 amino acids. The CDR3 is CATSEDGLGNQPQHF. As DNA, the CDR3 is TGTGCCACCAGCGAGGACGGGCTGGGCAATCAGCCCCAGCATTTT. Complete variable domain (other parts from reference TRBV15 and TRBJ1-5): DAMVIQNPRYQVTQFGKPVTLSCSQTLNHNVMYWYQQKSSQAPKLLFHYYDKDFNNEADTPDNFQSRRPNTSFCFLDIRSPGLGDTAMYLCATSEDGLGNQPQHFGDGTRLSIL.

The chain has TRBV29-1 and TRBJ2-1, with D possibly being TRBD2 (5 bases). Germline V CDR1 and CDR2: SQVTM, ANQGSEA. V lost 5 bases and J lost 0, with 14 bases in between. CDR3 size: 15 residues. The DNA of the CDR3 is TGCAGCGTTTGGGGAGACTCGAGCTCCTACAATGAGCAGTTCTTC. Its protein is CSVWGDSSSYNEQFF.

This rearrangement joins TRBV7-2 to TRBJ2-7; TRBD1 aligns across 9 bases. CDR1 is SGHTA, CDR2 FQGNSA, per germline. The CDR3 length is 13 residues. V lost 4 bases to trimming and J lost 7 bases; unmatched junction nucleotides: 5. The CDR3 region is CASSSGTGREQYF. DNA of the CDR3: TGTGCCAGCAGCTCCGGGACAGGGAGGGAGCAGTACTTC.

This clone was seen more than once but under ten times. The chain is built from TRBV7-9 and TRBJ2-1, with 9 bases lining up with TRBD2. The CDR3 is 15 residues long. The V gene end was trimmed by 2 bases and the J gene end by 9 bases; junction bases not matched to a gene: 8. CDR1 is SEHNR, CDR2 FQNEAQ, per germline (reference sequence). CDR3 loop: CASSLLAGGAVEQFF. In nucleotides, the CDR3 is TGTGCCAGCAGCTTATTGGCGGGGGGGGCAGTTGAGCAGTTCTTC.

The J gene is TRBJ1-5, the V gene TRBV6-4; no clear D gene. Trimming pared 4 bases from V and 0 bases from J, leaving 10 bases between. This CDR3 comprises 15 residues. The germline CDR1 and CDR2 sequences are MRHNA and SNTAGT. The CDR3 loop reads CASSGTPSSNQPQHF. In DNA, the CDR3 is TGTGCCAGCAGTGGCACACCATCTAGCAATCAGCCCCAGCATTTT.

The chain is built from TRBV30 and TRBJ2-7, with 9 bases that match TRBD2. In germline, CDR1 is GTSNPN, CDR2 SVGIG (reference sequence). V shed 4 bases, J shed 2 bases, and the junction held 12 bases outside the gene matches. The CDR3 length is 16 residues. CDR3 residues: CAWNGAGGFSAYEQYF. The CDR3 DNA follows: TGTGCCTGGAATGGAGCGGGGGGATTTAGCGCCTACGAGCAGTACTTC.

The chain links TRBV10-3 to TRBJ2-7; 9 bases align to TRBD1. The CDR3 sequence is 14 residues long. In germline, CDR1 is ENHRY, CDR2 SYGVKD. V shed 8 bases, J shed 2 bases, and the junction held 7 bases outside the gene matches. The DNA of the CDR3 is TGTGCCATCTCCCCGGGACAGGGAACCTACGAGCAGTACTTC. This sequence encodes CAISPGQGTYEQYF.

The genes are TRBV6-2 or TRBV6-3 and TRBJ2-5; tentatively, D is TRBD1 or TRBD2 (5 bases each). This CDR3 comprises 16 residues. V lost 2 bases to trimming and J lost 0 bases, with 13 bases between them. CDR1 is MNHEY and CDR2 is SVGEGT in the germline V gene. DNA of the CDR3: TGTGCCAGCAGTTACCTCCGGGGCTCGTACCAAGAGACCCAGTACTTC. It yields the protein CASSYLRGSYQETQYF.

CDR3 protein: CASTNREENTEAFF. The DNA of the CDR3 is TGTGCCAGCACCAACAGGGAAGAGAACACTGAAGCTTTCTTT. The chain employs TRBV2 and TRBJ1-1, with a tentative D call TRBD1 (6 bases). Germline CDR1 and CDR2: SNHLY and FYNNEI. The CDR3 totals 14 residues. V was pared by 7 bases and J by 1 base, with 13 bases between.